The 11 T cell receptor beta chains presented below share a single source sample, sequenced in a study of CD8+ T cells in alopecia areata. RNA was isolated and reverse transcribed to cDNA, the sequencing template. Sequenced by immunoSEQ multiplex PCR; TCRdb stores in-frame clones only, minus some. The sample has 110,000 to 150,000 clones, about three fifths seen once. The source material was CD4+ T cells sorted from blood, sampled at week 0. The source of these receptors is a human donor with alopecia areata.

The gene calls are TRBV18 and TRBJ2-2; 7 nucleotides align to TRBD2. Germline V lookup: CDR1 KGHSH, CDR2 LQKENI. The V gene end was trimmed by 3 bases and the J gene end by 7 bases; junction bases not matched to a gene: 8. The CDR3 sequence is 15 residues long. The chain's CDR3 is CASSPSTSPLGELFF. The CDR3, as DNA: TGTGCCAGCTCACCCTCGACTAGCCCACTCGGGGAGCTGTTTTTT. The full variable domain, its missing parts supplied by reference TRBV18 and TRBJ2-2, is NAGVMQNPRHLVRRRGQEARLRCSPMKGHSHVYWYRQLPEEGLKFMVYLQKENIIDESGMPKERFSAEFPKEGPSILRIQQVVRGDSAAYFCASSPSTSPLGELFFGEGSRLTVL.

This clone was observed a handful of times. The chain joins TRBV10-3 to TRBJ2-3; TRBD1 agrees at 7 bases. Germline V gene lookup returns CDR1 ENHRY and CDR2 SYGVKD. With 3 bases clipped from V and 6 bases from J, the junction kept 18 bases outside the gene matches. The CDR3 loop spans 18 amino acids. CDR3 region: CAISEPSTGIRLADTQYF. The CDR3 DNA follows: TGTGCCATCAGTGAACCCTCGACAGGGATTAGGTTAGCGGATACGCAGTATTTT.

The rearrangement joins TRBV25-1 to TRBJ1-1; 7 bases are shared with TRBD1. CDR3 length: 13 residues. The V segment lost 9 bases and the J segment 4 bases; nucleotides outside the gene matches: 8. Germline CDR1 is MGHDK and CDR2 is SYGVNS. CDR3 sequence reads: CASRAGGSTEAFF. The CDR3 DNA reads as TGTGCCAGTAGAGCAGGGGGGTCCACTGAAGCTTTCTTT.

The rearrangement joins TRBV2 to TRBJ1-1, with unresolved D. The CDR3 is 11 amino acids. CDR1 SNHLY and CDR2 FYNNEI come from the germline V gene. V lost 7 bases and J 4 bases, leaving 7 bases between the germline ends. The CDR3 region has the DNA TGTGCCAGCAAAGTGTCCACTGAAGCTTTCTTT. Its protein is CASKVSTEAFF.

The DNA of the CDR3 is TGTGCCAGCTCACGCTTCACAGATACGCAGTATTTT. It translates to CASSRFTDTQYF. The rearrangement uses TRBV18 and TRBJ2-3; D is unclear. CDR1 and CDR2 (germline): KGHSH, LQKENI. V was shortened by 4 bases and J by 2 bases, with 4 bases between the two germline ends. CDR3 length: 12 residues.

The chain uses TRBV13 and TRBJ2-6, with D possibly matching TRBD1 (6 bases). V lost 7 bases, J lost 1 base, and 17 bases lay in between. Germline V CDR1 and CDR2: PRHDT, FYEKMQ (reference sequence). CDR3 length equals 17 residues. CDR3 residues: CASTSSGEPSGANVLTF. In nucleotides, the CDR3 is TGTGCCAGCACCTCATCAGGGGAGCCATCTGGGGCCAACGTCCTGACTTTC.

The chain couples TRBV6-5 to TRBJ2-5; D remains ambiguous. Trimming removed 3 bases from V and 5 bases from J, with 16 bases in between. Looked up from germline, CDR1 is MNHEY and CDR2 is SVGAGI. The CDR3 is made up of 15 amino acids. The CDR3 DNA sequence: TGTGCCAGCAGTTATCAGATAGACCCCTCCGAGACCCAGTACTTC. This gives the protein CASSYQIDPSETQYF.

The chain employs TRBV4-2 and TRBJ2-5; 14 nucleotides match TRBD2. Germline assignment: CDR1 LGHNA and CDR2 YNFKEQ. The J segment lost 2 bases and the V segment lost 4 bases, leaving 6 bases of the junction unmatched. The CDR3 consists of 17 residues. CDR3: CASSRGTSGRLQETQYF. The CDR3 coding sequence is TGTGCCAGCAGCCGGGGGACTAGCGGGAGACTTCAAGAGACCCAGTACTTC.

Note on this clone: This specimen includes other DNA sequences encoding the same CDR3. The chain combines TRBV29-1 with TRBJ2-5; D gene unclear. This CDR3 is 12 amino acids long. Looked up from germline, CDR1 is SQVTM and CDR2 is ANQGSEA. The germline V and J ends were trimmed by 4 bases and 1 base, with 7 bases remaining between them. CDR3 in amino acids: CSVVASQETQYF. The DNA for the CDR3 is TGCAGCGTTGTAGCCAGCCAAGAGACCCAGTACTTC.

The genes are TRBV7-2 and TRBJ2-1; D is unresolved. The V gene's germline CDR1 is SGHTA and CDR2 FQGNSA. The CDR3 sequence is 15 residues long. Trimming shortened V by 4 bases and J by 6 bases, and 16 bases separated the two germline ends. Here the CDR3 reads CASSSVRFAVNEQFF. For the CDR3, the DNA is TGTGCCAGCAGCTCAGTTAGGTTCGCCGTCAATGAGCAGTTCTTC.

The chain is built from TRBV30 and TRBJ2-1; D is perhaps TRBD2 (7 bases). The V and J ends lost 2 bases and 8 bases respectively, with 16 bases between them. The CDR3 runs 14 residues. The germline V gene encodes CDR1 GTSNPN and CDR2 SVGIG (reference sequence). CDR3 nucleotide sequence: TGTGCCTGGAGTAGAGGGGGGGCCGTCCATGAGCAGTTCTTC. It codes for CAWSRGGAVHEQFF.